This T cell receptor (beta chain) was profiled in a study of cytomegalovirus exposure and HLA in healthy donors. The overall study: Earlier work reported some 110 million unique TCR beta sequences from about 190 million T cells.

As for this clone: Its antigen is undetermined.

The donors, nominally healthy at sampling, likely had unrecorded immune exposures. Study-wide results and caveats: Because they were indistinguishable, some V segments, including TRBV6-2 and TRBV6-3, were excluded.

The PCR had 60 Vbeta and 13 Jbeta primers. The table came from immunoSEQ multiplex PCR; TCRdb's copy has only in-frame clones and leaves some out. The table lists some 140,000 clones, 65% to 85% of them singletons. The germline V and J ends were trimmed by 4 bases and 9 bases, with 28 bases remaining between them. The CDR3 loop spans 18 amino acids. The germline V gene encodes CDR1 SGHVT and CDR2 SQSDAQ. The sequenced material came from PBMCs. The receptor was derived from a man aged 18 to 29 in good health and CMV-seronegative. The J gene is TRBJ1-5, the V gene TRBV7-4, with a tentative D call TRBD1 (5 bases). The CDR3 protein is CASSYQGRPGRSPGPQHF. For the CDR3, the DNA is TGTGCCAGCAGCTATCAGGGCAGGCCAGGGCGCTCCCCTGGGCCCCAGCATTTT.